This passage covers 8 T cell receptor beta chains from one sample sequenced in a study of OX40 agonist ivuxolimab in advanced cancers. The method was immunoSEQ multiplex PCR; TCRdb's version includes in-frame clones alone and lacks a portion of them. Here the sample spans around 63,000 clones, approximately 92% being singletons. Sequencing used CD4+ or CD8+ T cells sorted from blood, obtained in a trial of the OX40 agonist ivuxolimab. These receptors originate from an adult with an advanced solid tumor such as melanoma, head and neck, liver or kidney cancer.

The chain links TRBV7-3 to TRBJ2-1, with D hard to call. CDR1 and CDR2 from the germline V gene are SGHTA and FQGTGA. This CDR3 is 17 amino acids long. Trimming stripped 2 bases from V and 0 bases from J, with 14 bases between. CDR3 bases: TGTGCCAGCAGCTTACTAGGTGGGTCGAGCTCCTACAATGAGCAGTTCTTC. It codes for CASSLLGGSSSYNEQFF.

This clone occurred a few times. The chain couples TRBV27 to TRBJ2-3; 9 nucleotides line up with TRBD2. The CDR3 runs to 16 residues. CDR1 and CDR2 (germline): MNHEY, SMNVEV (reference sequence). Trimming took 3 bases from V and 1 from J; bases not matched to a gene: 5. This CDR3 is CASSLVAGVGTDTQYF. CDR3 nucleotide sequence: TGTGCCAGCAGTTTGGTAGCGGGAGTGGGCACAGATACGCAGTATTTT.

This chain links TRBV6-1 with TRBJ2-5; D gene unclear. Germline CDR1 and CDR2: MNHNS and SASEGT. Deletions cut 8 bases from V and 5 bases from J, with 18 bases between. This CDR3 is 14 amino acids long. CDR3 residues: CASSFRVVTETQYF. DNA for the CDR3: TGTGCCAGCTCATTTAGGGTAGTGACGGAGACCCAGTACTTC.

The chain has TRBV5-1 and TRBJ2-1; TRBD1 agrees at 10 bases. With 4 bases clipped from V and 6 bases from J, the junction kept 7 bases outside the gene matches. The CDR3 loop spans 15 amino acids. Per the germline V gene, CDR1 is SGHRS and CDR2 is YFSETQ. The CDR3 spells CASSLTGGAANEQFF. Written as DNA, the CDR3 is TGCGCCAGCAGCCTGACAGGGGGCGCCGCCAATGAGCAGTTCTTC.

This clone was detected once. The chain links TRBV9 to TRBJ2-3; TRBD2 aligns across 10 bases. The CDR3 covers 17 residues. Germline CDR1 and CDR2: SGDLS and YYNGEE. The trim removed 0 bases at V and 1 base at J, leaving 5 bases unmatched. CDR3 nucleotides: TGTGCCAGCAGCGTAGGAGCTAGCGGGAGCGGCACAGATACGCAGTATTTT. It codes for CASSVGASGSGTDTQYF.

This chain uses TRBV2 with TRBJ2-7; 7 positions match TRBD2. This CDR3 comprises 14 residues. Unmatched junction bases numbered 6, after V lost 5 bases and J lost 2 bases. CDR1 and CDR2 (germline): SNHLY, FYNNEI. CDR3 amino acids: CASSRLAEAYEQYF. The DNA of the CDR3 is TGTGCCAGCAGTAGGCTAGCGGAAGCCTACGAGCAGTACTTC.

CDR3 bases: TGTGCCAGCAGCTTCGGCCCGGGCCTTCCGATGGGCACTGAAGCTTTCTTT. As protein: CASSFGPGLPMGTEAFF. This chain links TRBV7-2 with TRBJ1-1, with D unclear. V was cut by 3 bases and J by 4 bases, with 21 bases left in between. The CDR3 sequence is 17 residues long. Per the germline V gene, CDR1 is SGHTA and CDR2 is FQGNSA.

The chain employs TRBV6-5 and TRBJ1-4; D is ambiguous. The CDR3 totals 15 residues. Germline V gene lookup returns CDR1 MNHEY and CDR2 SVGAGI. The V and J ends lost 2 bases and 6 bases respectively, with 13 bases between them. This CDR3 reads CASSYGWETYEKLFF. CDR3 nucleotides: TGTGCCAGCAGTTACGGTTGGGAGACCTATGAAAAACTGTTTTTT.